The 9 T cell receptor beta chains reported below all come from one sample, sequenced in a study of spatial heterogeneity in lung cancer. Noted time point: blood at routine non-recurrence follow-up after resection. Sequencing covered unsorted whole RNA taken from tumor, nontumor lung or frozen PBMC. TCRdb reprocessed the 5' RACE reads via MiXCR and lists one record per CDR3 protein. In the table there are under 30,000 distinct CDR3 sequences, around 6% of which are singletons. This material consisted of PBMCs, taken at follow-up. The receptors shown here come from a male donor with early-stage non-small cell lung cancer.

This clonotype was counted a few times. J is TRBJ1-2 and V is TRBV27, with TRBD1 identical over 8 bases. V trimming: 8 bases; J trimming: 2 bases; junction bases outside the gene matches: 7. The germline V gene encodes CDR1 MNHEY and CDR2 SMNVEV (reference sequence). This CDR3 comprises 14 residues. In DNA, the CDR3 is TGTGCCAGCCTAGAACAGGGGGTAAACTATGGCTACACCTTC. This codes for CASLEQGVNYGYTF.

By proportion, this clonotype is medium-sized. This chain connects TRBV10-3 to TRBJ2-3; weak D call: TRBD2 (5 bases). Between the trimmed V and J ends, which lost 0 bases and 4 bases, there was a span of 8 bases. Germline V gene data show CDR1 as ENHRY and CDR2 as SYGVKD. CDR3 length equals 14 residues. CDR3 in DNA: TGTGCCATCAGTGAGTCCGAGGGCTCAGATACGCAGTATTTT. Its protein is CAISESEGSDTQYF.

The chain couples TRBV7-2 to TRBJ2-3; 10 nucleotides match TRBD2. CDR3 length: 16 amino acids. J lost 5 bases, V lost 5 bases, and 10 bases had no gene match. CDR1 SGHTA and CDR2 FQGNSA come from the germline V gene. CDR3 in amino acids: CASSGGLALGKDTQYF. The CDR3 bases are TGTGCCAGCAGCGGGGGACTAGCGTTGGGGAAAGATACGCAGTATTTT.

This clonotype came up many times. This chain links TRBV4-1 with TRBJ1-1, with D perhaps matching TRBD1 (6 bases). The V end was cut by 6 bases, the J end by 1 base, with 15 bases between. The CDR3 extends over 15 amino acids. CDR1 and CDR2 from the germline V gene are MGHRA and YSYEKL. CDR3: CASRAPGQGNTEAFF. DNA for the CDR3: TGCGCCAGCAGGGCTCCGGGACAAGGGAACACTGAAGCTTTCTTT.

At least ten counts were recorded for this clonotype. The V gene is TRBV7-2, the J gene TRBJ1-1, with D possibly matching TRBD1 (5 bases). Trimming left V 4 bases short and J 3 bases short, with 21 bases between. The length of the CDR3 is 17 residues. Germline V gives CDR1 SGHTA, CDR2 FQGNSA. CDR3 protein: CASSSNRQSPKDTEAFF. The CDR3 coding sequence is TGTGCCAGCAGCTCCAACAGACAGTCGCCGAAGGACACTGAAGCTTTCTTT.

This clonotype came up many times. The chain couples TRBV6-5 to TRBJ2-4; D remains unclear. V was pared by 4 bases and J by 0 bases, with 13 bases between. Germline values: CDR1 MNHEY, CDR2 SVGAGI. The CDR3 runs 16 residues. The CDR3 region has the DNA TGTGCCAGCAGTTCCTCGACCCGCATAGCCAAAAACATTCAGTACTTC. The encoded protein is CASSSSTRIAKNIQYF.

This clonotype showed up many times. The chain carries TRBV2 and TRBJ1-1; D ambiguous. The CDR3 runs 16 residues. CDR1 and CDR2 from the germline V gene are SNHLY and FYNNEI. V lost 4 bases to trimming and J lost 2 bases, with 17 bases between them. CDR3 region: CASSALSPTFNTEAFF. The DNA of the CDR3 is TGTGCCAGCAGTGCCCTGAGCCCTACGTTTAACACTGAAGCTTTCTTT.

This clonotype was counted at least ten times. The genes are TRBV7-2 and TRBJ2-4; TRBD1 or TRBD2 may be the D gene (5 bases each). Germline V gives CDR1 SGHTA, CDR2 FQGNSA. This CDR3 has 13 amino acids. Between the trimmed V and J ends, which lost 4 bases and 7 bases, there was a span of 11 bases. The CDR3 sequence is CASSSTKGNIQYF. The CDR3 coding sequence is TGTGCCAGCAGCTCGACTAAGGGGAACATTCAGTACTTC.

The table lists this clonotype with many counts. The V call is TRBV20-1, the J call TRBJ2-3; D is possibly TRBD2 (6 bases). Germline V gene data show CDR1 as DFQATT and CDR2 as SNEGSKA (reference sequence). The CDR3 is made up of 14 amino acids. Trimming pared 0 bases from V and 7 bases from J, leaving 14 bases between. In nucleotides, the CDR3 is TGCAGTGCTAGAGACCGGGACTTCGGGTATACGCAGTATTTT. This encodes CSARDRDFGYTQYF.